This T cell receptor beta chain was found in a study of molecular identifiers for immune sequencing clone quantification. CDR1 SGHNT and CDR2 YYREEE come from the germline V gene (reference sequence). This CDR3 region has 16 residues. V lost 1 base, J lost 0 bases, and 8 bases lay in between. Via MiXCR, TCRdb re-called the PCR reads, giving one row per CDR3 protein. The sample includes 490,000 or so distinct CDR3 sequences, about a fifth of them seen just once. There are many counts of this clonotype. What was sequenced was naive CD8+ T cells from blood, with Jurkat cell RNA spiked in. Described subset: FACS-sorted CD8+CD4-CCR7+CD45RA+ naive T cells. The source is a human donor in good health. Some libraries in this study had Jurkat cell RNA spiked in. The rearrangement joins TRBV5-4 to TRBJ2-6; D call uncertain. The CDR3 coding sequence is TGTGCCAGCAGCTTGCCCCCTAACTCTGGGGCCAACGTCCTGACTTTC. Its translation is CASSLPPNSGANVLTF. Using reference TRBV5-4 and TRBJ2-6 for the parts outside the CDR3, the full variable domain is ETGVTQSPTHLIKTRGQQVTLRCSSQSGHNTVSWYQQALGQGPQFIFQYYREEENGRGNFPPRFSGLQFPNYSSELNVNALELDDSALYLCASSLPPNSGANVLTFGAGSRLTVL.